Listed here are 31 T cell receptor beta chains from one sample, sequenced in a study of cytomegalovirus exposure and HLA in healthy donors. Data came from immunoSEQ multiplex PCR; TCRdb stores just in-frame clones and leaves some out. Of 55,000 to 70,000 clones listed, 75% to 95% were seen once; the top ten hold 2% to 2.5%. The specimen sequenced was PBMCs. All receptors derive from a woman in her 30s in good health and CMV-seronegative.

The chain uses TRBV28 and TRBJ1-4; 7 positions agree with TRBD1. V lost 7 bases and J lost 10; bases outside the gene matches: 9. There are 13 residues in the CDR3. CDR1 MDHEN and CDR2 SYDVKM come from the germline V gene. The CDR3 DNA follows: TGTGCCAGCATAGGCAGGGGGTCGGGAAAACTGTTTTTT. Residues: CASIGRGSGKLFF.

The chain combines TRBV27 with TRBJ2-1; tentatively, D is TRBD1 (5 bases). CDR3 length: 17 residues. Germline lookup yields CDR1 MNHEY and CDR2 SMNVEV (reference sequence). Trimming took off 3 bases at V and 0 bases at J, with 15 bases between the two ends. CDR3 sequence: CASSFRGATRSYNEQFF. As DNA, the CDR3 is TGTGCCAGCAGTTTTAGGGGTGCGACTCGCTCCTACAATGAGCAGTTCTTC.

This chain connects TRBV19 to TRBJ2-1, with D uncertain. The V gene's germline CDR1 is LNHDA and CDR2 SQIVND (reference sequence). This CDR3 is built from 13 residues. Trimming stripped 4 bases from V and 9 bases from J, with 13 bases between. Written as DNA, the CDR3 is TGTGCCAGTAGTACCCCCCCGCCCGGTGAGCAGTTCTTC. As protein: CASSTPPPGEQFF.

This chain uses TRBV19 with TRBJ2-3; maybe TRBD2 (6 bases). The CDR3 runs 17 residues. Germline V gene lookup returns CDR1 LNHDA and CDR2 SQIVND (reference sequence). Trimming left V 4 bases short and J 2 bases short, with 19 bases between. The CDR3 spells CASSTRQMTSHTDTQYF. Here the CDR3 DNA reads TGTGCCAGTAGTACCCGACAAATGACTAGTCACACAGATACGCAGTATTTT.

This chain joins TRBV5-1 and TRBJ1-1; tentatively, D is TRBD1 (5 bases). CDR3 size: 14 residues. Germline V CDR1 and CDR2: SGHRS, YFSETQ. The germline V and J ends were trimmed by 2 bases and 3 bases, with 11 bases remaining between them. As DNA, the CDR3 is TGCGCCAGCAGCTTTGGGGGGACTTACACTGAAGCTTTCTTT. Translation gives CASSFGGTYTEAFF.

This chain uses TRBV29-1 with TRBJ2-7; 8 bases align to TRBD1. Trimming took 5 bases from V and 2 from J; bases not matched to a gene: 5. CDR1 is SQVTM and CDR2 is ANQGSEA in the germline V gene. This CDR3 spans 13 amino acids. CDR3 loop: CSVTPQGAYEQYF. CDR3 DNA: TGCAGCGTTACCCCACAGGGGGCCTACGAGCAGTACTTC.

CDR3 amino acids: CASRFPTLPRRGYTF. CDR3 DNA: TGCGCCAGCAGGTTCCCGACGCTCCCCCGGAGGGGCTACACCTTC. This chain joins TRBV10-1 and TRBJ1-2; D remains unclear. The V gene lost 6 bases and the J gene lost 8 bases, with 22 bases spanning the gap. The CDR3 is 15 amino acids. CDR1 is WNHNN and CDR2 is SYGVQD in the germline V gene (reference sequence).

The V call is TRBV19, the J call TRBJ2-4, with a possible D match to TRBD1 (5 bases). Germline CDR1 is LNHDA and CDR2 is SQIVND (reference sequence). The CDR3 runs to 14 residues. With 1 base removed from V and 3 bases from J, the gap between germline ends came to 7 bases. The DNA of the CDR3 is TGTGCCAGTAGTATAGTAGGGGACAAAAACATTCAGTACTTC. This codes for CASSIVGDKNIQYF.

The chain combines TRBV27 with TRBJ1-4; TRBD1 might be the D (5 bases). Germline values: CDR1 MNHEY, CDR2 SMNVEV (reference sequence). The CDR3 sequence is 15 residues long. V shed 6 bases and J shed 4 bases, with 15 bases lying between them. The CDR3, as DNA: TGTGCCAGCAGAATTACCGGGACTAATAATGAAAAACTGTTTTTT. Translating gives CASRITGTNNEKLFF.

Only one count was recorded for this clone. V usage is TRBV4-3 and J usage is TRBJ1-3; a possible D gene is TRBD1 (5 bases). Germline lookup yields CDR1 LGHNA and CDR2 YSLEER. V was cut by 0 bases and J by 4 bases, with 16 bases left in between. CDR3 length: 17 residues. The CDR3 nucleotides are TGCGCCAGCAGCCAAGATCTGGTAGGGGAGGGAGGAAACACCATATATTTT. Encoded protein: CASSQDLVGEGGNTIYF.

On this clone itself: At one of its ends the junction is not consistent with the germline gene, which may arise from a read error. The chain employs TRBV19 and TRBJ2-1; 11 bases are a match to TRBD2. The CDR3 consists of 16 residues. Germline CDR1 and CDR2: LNHDA and SQIVND (reference sequence). CDR3 residues: CASSAHSGRAYNEQFF. The CDR3 DNA reads TGTGCCAGTAGTGCCCATAGCGGGAGGGCCTATAATGAGCAGTTCTTC.

This chain joins TRBV2 and TRBJ2-2, with a weak D call TRBD1 (5 bases). The CDR3 has 14 residues. With 3 bases removed from V and 6 bases from J, the gap between germline ends came to 11 bases. The germline gives CDR1 SNHLY, CDR2 FYNNEI. The CDR3 DNA is TGTGCCAGCAGTGACAGGGTGGGCGCCGGGGAGCTGTTTTTT. Translation gives CASSDRVGAGELFF.

This chain uses TRBV6-5 with TRBJ2-7; TRBD1 aligns across 9 bases. CDR3 length equals 12 residues. Germline lookup yields CDR1 MNHEY and CDR2 SVGAGI. Germline trimming cut 4 bases from V and 6 bases from J; bases unmatched to any gene: 1. The chain's CDR3 is CASSWGQGEQYF. The CDR3, as DNA: TGTGCCAGCAGTTGGGGACAGGGCGAGCAGTACTTC.

The rearrangement links TRBV9 to TRBJ1-3; D is undetermined. The CDR3 is 14 amino acids. Germline assignment: CDR1 SGDLS and CDR2 YYNGEE. V dropped 0 bases and J dropped 4 bases, with 8 bases sitting between them. CDR3 in DNA: TGTGCCAGCAGCGTAGCAACGGGGGGAAACACCATATATTTT. This gives the protein CASSVATGGNTIYF.

The chain carries TRBV2 and TRBJ1-5; weak D call: TRBD1 (6 bases). The germline V and J ends were trimmed by 8 bases and 3 bases, with 8 bases remaining between them. The CDR3 extends over 12 amino acids. Per germline, CDR1 SNHLY and CDR2 FYNNEI. The DNA of the CDR3 is TGTGCCAGCGGGGGCGCCAATCAGCCCCAGCATTTT. Encoded protein: CASGGANQPQHF.

V gene TRBV25-1 combines with J gene TRBJ2-2, with 8 positions matching TRBD1. The length of the CDR3 is 14 residues. Germline CDR1 reads MGHDK; CDR2 reads SYGVNS. With V trimmed by 2 bases and J by 5 bases, 1 base remained unmatched. The CDR3 spells CASSERTGTGELFF. The CDR3 coding sequence is TGTGCCAGCAGTGAAAGGACAGGGACCGGGGAGCTGTTTTTT.

The chain links TRBV6-5 to TRBJ1-5, with TRBD1 identical over 8 bases. V lost 8 bases, J lost 6 bases, and 6 bases stayed unmatched. The CDR3 consists of 13 residues. Germline CDR1 reads MNHEY; CDR2 reads SVGAGI. This CDR3 reads CASGQGAFQPQHF. The DNA for the CDR3 is TGTGCCAGCGGCCAGGGGGCATTTCAGCCCCAGCATTTT.

This clone was counted a single time. This chain joins TRBV11-1 and TRBJ2-1; D may be TRBD2 (5 bases). Trimming pared 2 bases from V and 10 bases from J, leaving 15 bases between. The CDR3 covers 14 residues. Germline CDR1 reads SGHAT; CDR2 reads FQDESV (reference sequence). CDR3 protein: CASSLLRAANEQFF. In DNA, the CDR3 is TGTGCCAGCAGCTTATTGCGGGCGGCAAACGAGCAGTTCTTC. Drawing the rest from reference TRBV11-1 and TRBJ2-1, the complete variable domain is EAEVAQSPRYKITEKSQAVAFWCDPISGHATLYWYRQILGQGPELLVQFQDESVVDDSQLPKDRFSAERLKGVDSTLKIQPAELGDSAMYLCASSLLRAANEQFFGPGTRLTVL.

The rearrangement joins TRBV27 to TRBJ2-3, with 11 bases identical to TRBD1. The CDR3 is 21 amino acids. V trimming: 5 bases; J trimming: 4 bases; junction bases outside the gene matches: 23. CDR1 and CDR2 (germline): MNHEY, SMNVEV (reference sequence). The CDR3 region is CASSPGSRDRGFYLGADTQYF. The CDR3 DNA follows: TGTGCCAGCAGTCCGGGGTCTAGGGACAGGGGGTTTTACTTGGGCGCAGATACGCAGTATTTT.

V gene TRBV5-4 combines with J gene TRBJ1-1; no clear D gene. Germline V CDR1 and CDR2: SGHNT, YYREEE (reference sequence). Trimming left V 0 bases short and J 4 bases short, with 4 bases between. The CDR3 totals 12 residues. The DNA for the CDR3 is TGTGCCAGCAGCTTGGATCGCACTGAAGCTTTCTTT. Translation gives CASSLDRTEAFF.

The chain couples TRBV2 to TRBJ1-1; the D gene is possibly TRBD1 (6 bases). V lost 3 bases to trimming and J lost 1 base, with 9 bases between them. Germline CDR1 and CDR2: SNHLY and FYNNEI. This CDR3 is built from 14 residues. In DNA form, the CDR3 reads TGTGCCAGCAGTGACTTGACAGGGAACACTGAAGCTTTCTTT. Encoded protein: CASSDLTGNTEAFF.

The V gene is TRBV19, the J gene TRBJ2-7; 8 bases agree with TRBD1. The CDR3 totals 12 residues. Germline V gene sequence: CDR1 LNHDA, CDR2 SQIVND (reference sequence). The V segment lost 8 bases and the J segment 5 bases; nucleotides outside the gene matches: 5. CDR3 bases: TGTGCCAGTGGAGACAGGGGCAACGAGCAGTACTTC. Its protein is CASGDRGNEQYF.

The rearrangement links TRBV19 to TRBJ1-2; 9 bases are a match to TRBD1. Germline-derived CDR1 and CDR2 are LNHDA and SQIVND (reference sequence). CDR3 size: 16 residues. The V and J ends lost 6 bases and 2 bases, in that order; junction bases with no gene match: 10. The CDR3 region is CASRPGQGLWNYGYTF. For the CDR3, the DNA is TGTGCCAGTAGACCGGGACAGGGACTTTGGAACTATGGCTACACCTTC.

V is TRBV12-5 and J is TRBJ1-1; weak D call: TRBD1 (6 bases). The CDR3 covers 12 residues. CDR1 is LGHNT, CDR2 FRNRAP, per germline. The V end was cut by 1 base, the J end by 9 bases, with 9 bases between. CDR3 bases: TGTGCTAGTGGTTTGGGACAGGCAAAAGCTTTCTTT. This gives the protein CASGLGQAKAFF. The full variable domain, completed using reference TRBV12-5 and TRBJ1-1, is DARVTQTPRHKVTEMGQEVTMRCQPILGHNTVFWYRQTMMQGLELLAYFRNRAPLDDSGMPKDRFSAEMPDATLATLKIQPSEPRDSAVYFCASGLGQAKAFFGQGTRLTVV.

This clone was seen just once. J is TRBJ2-7 and V is TRBV9; 9 bases are shared with TRBD2. The CDR3 covers 15 residues. Germline V gene lookup returns CDR1 SGDLS and CDR2 YYNGEE. The J segment lost 2 bases and the V segment lost 0 bases, leaving 3 bases of the junction unmatched. The chain's CDR3 is CASSVGASGTYEQYF. In DNA, the CDR3 is TGTGCCAGCAGCGTAGGGGCTAGCGGGACCTACGAGCAGTACTTC.

The DNA for the CDR3 is TGTGCCAGCAGCTTCAGCGACTACCCTCCCGGAGATACGCAGTATTTT. It encodes CASSFSDYPPGDTQYF. This rearrangement joins TRBV7-9 to TRBJ2-3, with D perhaps matching TRBD2 (5 bases). In germline, CDR1 is SEHNR, CDR2 FQNEAQ (reference sequence). The CDR3 sequence is 16 residues long. Trimming removed 3 bases from V and 5 bases from J, with 18 bases in between.

The rearrangement links TRBV7-6 to TRBJ2-3, with a tentative D call TRBD1 (7 bases). Germline CDR1 is SGHVS and CDR2 is FNYEAQ. The ends were cut back, 4 bases at V and 2 bases at J, with 19 bases in the middle. The CDR3 is 17 residues long. The CDR3 bases are TGTGCCAGCAGCTCGCTCGGAGGGGACAGACCCACAGATACGCAGTATTTT. Translated: CASSSLGGDRPTDTQYF.

The chain has TRBV6-1 and TRBJ1-1; 7 positions match TRBD1. This CDR3 spans 18 amino acids. The ends lost 3 bases at V and 0 bases at J; junction bases unmatched: 13. Per germline, CDR1 MNHNS and CDR2 SASEGT. The CDR3 region is CASSDNPDRASMNTEAFF. The CDR3 DNA sequence: TGTGCCAGCAGTGATAACCCAGACAGGGCCAGCATGAACACTGAAGCTTTCTTT.

The chain carries TRBV19 and TRBJ1-5, with D hard to call. The CDR3 sequence is 13 residues long. The germline CDR1 and CDR2 sequences are LNHDA and SQIVND (reference sequence). V lost 3 bases to trimming and J lost 7 bases, with 10 bases between them. The CDR3, as DNA: TGTGCCAGTAGTATTGGGGAGGAGCAGCCCCAGCATTTT. Its protein is CASSIGEEQPQHF.

The rearrangement uses TRBV27 and TRBJ2-3; D perhaps matches TRBD2 (6 bases). The CDR3 is made up of 18 amino acids. V lost 3 bases and J lost 2, with 21 bases in between. Germline CDR1 is MNHEY and CDR2 is SMNVEV (reference sequence). The CDR3 nucleotides are TGTGCCAGCAGTTTTGGGCCACTAGCTGGGGGTTTCACAGATACGCAGTATTTT. It is translated as CASSFGPLAGGFTDTQYF.

J is TRBJ2-5 and V is TRBV7-6, with D perhaps matching TRBD1 (6 bases). The CDR3 spans 14 residues. The V gene's germline CDR1 is SGHVS and CDR2 FNYEAQ. V was cut by 5 bases and J by 0 bases, with 10 bases left in between. The CDR3 bases are TGTGCCAGCAGCCCCCGGACAGACCAAGAGACCCAGTACTTC. This gives the protein CASSPRTDQETQYF.